The TCR beta chain under discussion was sequenced for a study of T cell responses to AZD1222 COVID-19 vaccine. Study-level findings and limits: Compared with day 0, the breadth and depth of the Spike-specific TCR repertoire rose significantly after two doses of AZD1222. The number of AZD1222 recipients seropositive at baseline was only 5 to 7. The peak T cell response came first, and repertoires were sampled only after it.

Note on this clone: Its antigen is still unknown.

There are 14 residues in the CDR3. V dropped 4 bases and J dropped 6 bases, with 16 bases sitting between them. The germline gives CDR1 SGHRS, CDR2 YFSETQ. Sequencing was performed with immunoSEQ multiplex PCR; in TCRdb, only in-frame clones are kept and a portion is missing. The data contain 150,000 to 200,000 clones, 90% to 95% of them seen just once; the ten biggest clones take up around 2.3%. The sequencing used peripheral blood, collected on day 0 of AZD1222 vaccination. The V call is TRBV5-1, the J call TRBJ1-2; D not certain. The receptor was isolated from an adult in good health. CDR3 region: CASSPGPGGHGYTF. The CDR3 region has the DNA TGCGCCAGCAGCCCCGGACCGGGTGGGCATGGCTACACCTTC. The full variable domain, in which reference TRBV5-1 and TRBJ1-2 provide the parts outside the CDR3, is KAGVTQTPRYLIKTRGQQVTLSCSPISGHRSVSWYQQTPGQGLQFLFEYFSETQRNKGNFPGRFSGRQFSNSRSEMNVSTLELGDSALYLCASSPGPGGHGYTFGSGTRLTVV.